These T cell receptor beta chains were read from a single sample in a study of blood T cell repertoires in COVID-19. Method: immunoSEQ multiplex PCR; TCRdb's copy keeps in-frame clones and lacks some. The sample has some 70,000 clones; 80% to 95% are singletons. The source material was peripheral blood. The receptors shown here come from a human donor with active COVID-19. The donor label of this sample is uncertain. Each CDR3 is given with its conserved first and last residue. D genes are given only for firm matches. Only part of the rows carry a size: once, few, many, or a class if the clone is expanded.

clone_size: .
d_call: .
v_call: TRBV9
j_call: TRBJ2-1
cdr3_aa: CASSEGPGTPYNEQFF
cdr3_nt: TGTGCCAGCAGCGAGGGTCCCGGGACACCTTACAATGAGCAGTTCTTC

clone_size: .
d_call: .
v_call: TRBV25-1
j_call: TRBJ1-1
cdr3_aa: CASSGEGNTEAFF
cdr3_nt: TGTGCCAGCAGTGGGGAGGGGAACACTGAAGCTTTCTTT

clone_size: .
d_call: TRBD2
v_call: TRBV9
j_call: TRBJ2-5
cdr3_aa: CASSTPSGLAGETQYF
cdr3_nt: TGTGCCAGCAGCACCCCCTCGGGACTAGCTGGAGAGACCCAGTACTTC

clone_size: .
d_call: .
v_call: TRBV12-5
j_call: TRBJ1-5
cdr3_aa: CASGLATKGGDSNQPQHF
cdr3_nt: TGTGCTAGTGGGCTCGCCACAAAAGGGGGGGATAGCAATCAGCCCCAGCATTTT

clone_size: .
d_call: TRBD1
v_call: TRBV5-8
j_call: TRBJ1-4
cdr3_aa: CASSFGQEGYEKLFF
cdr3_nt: TGTGCCAGCAGCTTCGGACAGGAGGGTTATGAAAAACTGTTTTTT

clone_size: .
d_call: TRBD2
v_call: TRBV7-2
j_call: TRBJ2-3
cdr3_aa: CASSLDGGRTDTQYF
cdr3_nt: TGTGCCAGCAGCTTAGATGGCGGGAGAACAGATACGCAGTATTTT

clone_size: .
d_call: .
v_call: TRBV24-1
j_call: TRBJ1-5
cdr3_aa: CATGGTNDAQPQHF
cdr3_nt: TGTGCCACCGGCGGGACGAACGACGCTCAGCCCCAGCATTTT

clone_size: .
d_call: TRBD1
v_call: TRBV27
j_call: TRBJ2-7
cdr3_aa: CASSRDRVNEQYF
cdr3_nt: TGTGCCAGCAGTCGGGACAGGGTAAACGAGCAGTACTTC

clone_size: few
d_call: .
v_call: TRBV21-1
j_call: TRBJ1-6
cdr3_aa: CASTPGRENSPLHF
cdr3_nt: TGTGCCAGCACCCCGGGGAGGGAAAATTCACCCCTCCACTTT

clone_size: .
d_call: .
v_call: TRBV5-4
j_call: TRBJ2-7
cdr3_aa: CASSPGGYEQYF
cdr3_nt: TGTGCCAGCAGCCCCGGGGGATACGAGCAGTACTTC

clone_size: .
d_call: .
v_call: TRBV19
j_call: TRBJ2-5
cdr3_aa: CASSIALFLEETQYF
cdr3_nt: TGTGCCAGTAGTATTGCTCTATTTCTAGAAGAGACCCAGTACTTC

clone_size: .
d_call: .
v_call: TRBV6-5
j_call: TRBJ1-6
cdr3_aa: CASIGLSSYNSPLHF
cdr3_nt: TGTGCCAGCATTGGACTTAGCTCCTATAATTCACCCCTCCACTTT

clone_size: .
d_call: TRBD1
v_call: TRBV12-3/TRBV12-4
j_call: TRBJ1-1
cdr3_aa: CASSNRGITEAFF
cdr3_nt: TGTGCCAGCAGTAACAGGGGAATCACTGAAGCTTTCTTT

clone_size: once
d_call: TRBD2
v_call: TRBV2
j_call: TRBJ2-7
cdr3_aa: CASSLAGIDEQYF
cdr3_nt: TGTGCCAGCAGCCTAGCGGGGATAGACGAGCAGTACTTC

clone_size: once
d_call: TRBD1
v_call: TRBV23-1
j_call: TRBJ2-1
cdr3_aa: CASRLDRGNEQFF
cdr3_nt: TGCGCCAGCAGATTGGACAGGGGGAATGAGCAGTTCTTC

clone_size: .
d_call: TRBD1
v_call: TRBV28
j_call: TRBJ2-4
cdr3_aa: CASSLNRGRNIQYF
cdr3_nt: TGTGCCAGCAGTCTGAACAGGGGGAGAAACATTCAGTACTTC

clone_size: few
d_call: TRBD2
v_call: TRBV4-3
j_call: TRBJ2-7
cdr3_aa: CASSQGLAGDRSYEQYF
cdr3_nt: TGCGCCAGCAGCCAGGGACTAGCGGGAGACCGCTCCTACGAGCAGTACTTC

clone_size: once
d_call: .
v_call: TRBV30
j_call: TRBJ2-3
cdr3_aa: CAWDGGTDTQYF
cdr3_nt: TGTGCCTGGGACGGGGGCACAGATACGCAGTATTTT

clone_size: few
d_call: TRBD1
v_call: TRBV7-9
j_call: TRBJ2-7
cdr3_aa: CASSLWVTGVDYEQYF
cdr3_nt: TGTGCCAGCAGCTTATGGGTTACAGGGGTGGACTACGAGCAGTACTTC

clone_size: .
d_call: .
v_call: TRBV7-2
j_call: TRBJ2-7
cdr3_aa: CASSPTQGYEQYF
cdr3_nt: TGTGCCAGCAGCCCAACACAGGGCTACGAGCAGTACTTC

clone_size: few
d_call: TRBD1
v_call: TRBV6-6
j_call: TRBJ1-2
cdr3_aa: CASRMDRGNYGYTF
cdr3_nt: TGTGCCAGCAGGATGGACAGGGGGAACTATGGCTACACCTTC

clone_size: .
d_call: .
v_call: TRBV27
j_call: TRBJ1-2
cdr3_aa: CASSLSSRRPYGYTF
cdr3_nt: TGTGCCAGCAGTTTATCGAGCCGTCGCCCCTATGGCTACACCTTC

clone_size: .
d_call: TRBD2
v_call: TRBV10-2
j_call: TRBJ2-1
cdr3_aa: CASRLAEGEQFF
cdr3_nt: TGCGCCAGCAGGCTAGCGGAGGGTGAGCAGTTCTTC

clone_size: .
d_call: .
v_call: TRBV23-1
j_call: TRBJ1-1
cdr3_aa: CASTHYLQGFTVENTEAFF
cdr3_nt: TGCGCCAGCACCCACTACCTTCAGGGCTTCACGGTCGAGAACACTGAAGCTTTCTTT

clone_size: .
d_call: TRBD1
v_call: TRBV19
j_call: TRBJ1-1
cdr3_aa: CASATTAGGTEAFF
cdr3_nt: TGTGCCAGTGCCACTACAGCAGGGGGCACTGAAGCTTTCTTT

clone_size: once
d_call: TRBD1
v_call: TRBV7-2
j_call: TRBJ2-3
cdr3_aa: CASNRDRGTDTQYF
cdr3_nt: TGTGCCAGCAACCGGGACAGGGGAACAGATACGCAGTATTTT

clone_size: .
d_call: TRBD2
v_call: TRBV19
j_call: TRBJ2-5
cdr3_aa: CASSMGTSDQETQYF
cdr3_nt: TGTGCCAGTAGTATGGGCACTAGCGACCAAGAGACCCAGTACTTC

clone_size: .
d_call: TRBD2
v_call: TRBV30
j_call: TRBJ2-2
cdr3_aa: CAVGWGGARGELFF
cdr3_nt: TGTGCGGTCGGGTGGGGGGGAGCCCGCGGGGAGCTGTTTTTT

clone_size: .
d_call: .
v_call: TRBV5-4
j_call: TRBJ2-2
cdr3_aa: CASSFSTTDTGELFF
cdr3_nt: TGTGCCAGCAGCTTTTCAACTACCGACACCGGGGAGCTGTTTTTT

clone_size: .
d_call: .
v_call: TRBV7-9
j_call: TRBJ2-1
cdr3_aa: CASSSTSRNYNEQFF
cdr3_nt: TGTGCCAGCAGCTCAACTTCGCGAAACTACAATGAGCAGTTCTTC

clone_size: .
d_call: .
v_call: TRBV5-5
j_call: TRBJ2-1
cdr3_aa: CASNPGGTEQFF
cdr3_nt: TGTGCCAGCAATCCGGGGGGCACAGAGCAGTTCTTC

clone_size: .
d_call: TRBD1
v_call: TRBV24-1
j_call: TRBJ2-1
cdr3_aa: CATSDRTGVRDEQFF
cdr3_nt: TGTGCCACCAGTGATCGGACAGGGGTAAGGGATGAGCAGTTCTTC

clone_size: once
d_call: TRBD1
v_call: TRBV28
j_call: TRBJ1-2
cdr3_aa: CASSPVDRGDGYTF
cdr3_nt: TGTGCCAGCAGTCCGGTAGACAGGGGAGATGGCTACACCTTC

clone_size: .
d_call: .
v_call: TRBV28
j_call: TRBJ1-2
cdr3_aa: CASCSSVPRGSGGYTF
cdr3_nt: TGTGCCAGCTGCAGTTCCGTTCCCAGGGGTTCGGGCGGCTACACCTTC